Listed below are T cell receptor beta chains from one sample, sequenced in a study of T cells after yellow fever vaccination. TCRdb processed the 5' RACE reads anew with MiXCR; each CDR3 protein has one entry. This sample has roughly 150,000 distinct CDR3 sequences, with about 8% found just once. The starting material was CD4+ T cells sorted from PBMCs, obtained 5 days after the yellow fever booster vaccination. The receptors come from a young man who received the YFV17D yellow fever vaccine. Each CDR3 is given with its conserved first and last residue. The order of the fields is clone size, J gene, V gene, D gene, CDR3 protein, CDR3 DNA. D genes are given only for firm matches. Size is omitted from some rows. Given values are once, few, many or a class for expanded clones.

abundance: few
j_gene: TRBJ2-1
v_gene: TRBV7-9
d_gene: NA
CDR3aa: CATPSEGGSDSYNEQFF
CDR3nt: TGTGCCACCCCATCCGAGGGTGGGTCAGACTCCTACAATGAGCAGTTCTTC

abundance: many
j_gene: TRBJ1-1
v_gene: TRBV20-1
d_gene: NA
CDR3aa: CSARDARSGTEAFF
CDR3nt: TGCAGTGCTAGAGATGCCAGATCAGGGACTGAAGCTTTCTTT

abundance: many
j_gene: TRBJ2-7
v_gene: TRBV4-3
d_gene: NA
CDR3aa: CASSRKQGSSYEQYF
CDR3nt: TGCGCCAGCAGCCGGAAACAAGGGTCGAGCTACGAGCAGTACTTC

abundance: many
j_gene: TRBJ2-7
v_gene: TRBV6-5
d_gene: TRBD1
CDR3aa: CASSPGTGINEQYF
CDR3nt: TGTGCCAGCAGCCCCGGGACAGGGATTAACGAGCAGTACTTC

abundance: many
j_gene: TRBJ2-2
v_gene: TRBV10-3
d_gene: NA
CDR3aa: CAISKLGEGELFF
CDR3nt: TGTGCCATCAGTAAACTGGGGGAAGGGGAGCTGTTTTTT

abundance: many
j_gene: TRBJ2-1
v_gene: TRBV5-4
d_gene: NA
CDR3aa: CASSLRGVYEQFF
CDR3nt: TGTGCCAGCAGCTTGAGAGGAGTTTATGAGCAGTTCTTC

abundance: many
j_gene: TRBJ2-1
v_gene: TRBV5-1
d_gene: NA
CDR3aa: CASSLGPADSYNEQFF
CDR3nt: TGCGCCAGCAGCTTGGGCCCTGCTGACTCCTACAATGAGCAGTTCTTC

abundance: NA
j_gene: TRBJ2-2
v_gene: TRBV19
d_gene: NA
CDR3aa: CASSRMGWTSNTGELFF
CDR3nt: TGTGCCAGTAGTCGGATGGGGTGGACTTCGAACACCGGGGAGCTGTTTTTT

abundance: many
j_gene: TRBJ2-2
v_gene: TRBV6-1
d_gene: TRBD2
CDR3aa: CASSDSGRIAGELFF
CDR3nt: TGTGCCAGCAGTGATAGCGGGAGGATCGCCGGGGAGCTGTTTTTT

abundance: NA
j_gene: TRBJ2-6
v_gene: TRBV11-2
d_gene: TRBD1
CDR3aa: CASSLSTRGQISGGANVLTF
CDR3nt: TGTGCCAGCAGCTTAAGTACACGGGGACAGATCTCGGGTGGGGCCAACGTCCTGACTTTC

abundance: few
j_gene: TRBJ1-5
v_gene: TRBV6-5
d_gene: NA
CDR3aa: CASSPGGVSNQPQHF
CDR3nt: TGTGCCAGCAGTCCAGGCGGGGTTAGCAATCAGCCCCAGCATTTT

abundance: many
j_gene: TRBJ2-1
v_gene: TRBV20-1
d_gene: TRBD1
CDR3aa: CSASQGQASSYNEQFF
CDR3nt: TGCAGTGCTTCACAGGGGCAGGCGAGCTCCTACAATGAGCAGTTCTTC

abundance: many
j_gene: TRBJ2-1
v_gene: TRBV27
d_gene: TRBD1
CDR3aa: CASGGQGRDEQFF
CDR3nt: TGTGCCAGCGGTGGACAGGGTCGGGATGAGCAGTTCTTC

abundance: many
j_gene: TRBJ2-5
v_gene: TRBV19
d_gene: NA
CDR3aa: CAVGVGETQYF
CDR3nt: TGTGCCGTGGGGGTTGGGGAGACCCAGTACTTC

abundance: NA
j_gene: TRBJ2-1
v_gene: TRBV6-2/TRBV6-3
d_gene: NA
CDR3aa: CASSHPGRRNNEQFF
CDR3nt: TGTGCCAGCAGTCACCCGGGTCGTAGGAACAATGAGCAGTTCTTC

abundance: many
j_gene: TRBJ2-1
v_gene: TRBV5-4
d_gene: NA
CDR3aa: CASSLSTREQFF
CDR3nt: TGTGCCAGCAGCTTGTCCACTCGAGAGCAGTTCTTC

abundance: many
j_gene: TRBJ2-5
v_gene: TRBV29-1
d_gene: TRBD1
CDR3aa: CSVLKTGGETQYF
CDR3nt: TGCAGCGTTCTCAAGACAGGGGGAGAGACCCAGTACTTC

abundance: many
j_gene: TRBJ1-2
v_gene: TRBV20-1
d_gene: NA
CDR3aa: CSAGDFGYTF
CDR3nt: TGCAGTGCTGGGGACTTTGGCTACACCTTC

abundance: once
j_gene: TRBJ2-7
v_gene: TRBV28
d_gene: NA
CDR3aa: CASSPDGYEQYF
CDR3nt: TGTGCTAGCAGTCCCGATGGCTACGAGCAGTACTTC

abundance: many
j_gene: TRBJ2-6
v_gene: TRBV12-3/TRBV12-4
d_gene: NA
CDR3aa: CASSLSGIITGANVLTF
CDR3nt: TGTGCCAGCAGTTTGTCAGGCATTATAACTGGGGCCAACGTCCTGACTTTC

abundance: NA
j_gene: TRBJ2-1
v_gene: TRBV4-1
d_gene: TRBD2
CDR3aa: CASSQVTGGTRGLQFF
CDR3nt: TGCGCCAGCAGCCAAGTCACGGGAGGGACGAGGGGCTTACAGTTCTTC

abundance: NA
j_gene: TRBJ2-1
v_gene: TRBV20-1
d_gene: TRBD2
CDR3aa: CSATPLAGMMGEQFF
CDR3nt: TGCAGCGCGACACCACTAGCGGGGATGATGGGGGAGCAGTTCTTC

abundance: many
j_gene: TRBJ2-7
v_gene: TRBV6-6
d_gene: NA
CDR3aa: CASSFRPAYEQYF
CDR3nt: TGTGCCAGCAGTTTTCGACCAGCCTACGAGCAGTACTTC

abundance: many
j_gene: TRBJ2-7
v_gene: TRBV6-1
d_gene: TRBD1
CDR3aa: CASSENHGGTGGYEQYF
CDR3nt: TGTGCCAGCAGTGAAAACCATGGCGGGACAGGGGGCTACGAGCAGTACTTC

abundance: NA
j_gene: TRBJ2-1
v_gene: TRBV7-3
d_gene: NA
CDR3aa: CASSLTRTKNNEQFF
CDR3nt: TGTGCCAGCAGCCTGACAAGGACTAAAAACAATGAGCAGTTCTTC

abundance: many
j_gene: TRBJ2-7
v_gene: TRBV12-3/TRBV12-4
d_gene: NA
CDR3aa: CASSLREPTYEQYF
CDR3nt: TGTGCCAGCAGTTTAAGAGAGCCCACCTACGAGCAGTACTTC

abundance: many
j_gene: TRBJ1-2
v_gene: TRBV7-9
d_gene: NA
CDR3aa: CASSLTGTSYGYTF
CDR3nt: TGTGCCAGCAGCTTAACCGGGACAAGCTATGGCTACACCTTC

abundance: many
j_gene: TRBJ1-2
v_gene: TRBV5-1
d_gene: NA
CDR3aa: CASSPGADYGYTF
CDR3nt: TGCGCCAGCAGCCCTGGGGCGGACTATGGCTACACCTTC

abundance: many
j_gene: TRBJ2-5
v_gene: TRBV7-2
d_gene: TRBD1
CDR3aa: CASSVSGGPETQYF
CDR3nt: TGTGCCAGCAGCGTATCAGGGGGCCCGGAGACCCAGTACTTC

abundance: many
j_gene: TRBJ2-3
v_gene: TRBV5-1
d_gene: NA
CDR3aa: CASSLFADTQYF
CDR3nt: TGCGCCAGCAGCTTGTTTGCAGATACGCAGTATTTT

abundance: many
j_gene: TRBJ2-7
v_gene: TRBV4-3
d_gene: NA
CDR3aa: CASSQGMKAVYEQYF
CDR3nt: TGCGCCAGCAGCCAAGGTATGAAGGCAGTCTACGAGCAGTACTTC

abundance: many
j_gene: TRBJ1-2
v_gene: TRBV4-1
d_gene: NA
CDR3aa: CASSQDFKGGNYGYTF
CDR3nt: TGCGCCAGCAGCCAAGACTTCAAGGGGGGAAACTATGGCTACACCTTC

abundance: many
j_gene: TRBJ2-7
v_gene: TRBV12-3/TRBV12-4
d_gene: TRBD2
CDR3aa: CASRRTSGRSYEQYF
CDR3nt: TGTGCCAGCAGGAGGACTAGCGGGCGCTCCTACGAGCAGTACTTC

abundance: many
j_gene: TRBJ2-7
v_gene: TRBV28
d_gene: NA
CDR3aa: CASSRGLNEQYF
CDR3nt: TGTGCCAGCAGCCGCGGACTCAACGAGCAGTACTTC

abundance: many
j_gene: TRBJ2-7
v_gene: TRBV27
d_gene: NA
CDR3aa: CASSSGTVTYEQYF
CDR3nt: TGTGCCAGCAGTTCCGGCACAGTGACCTACGAGCAGTACTTC

abundance: many
j_gene: TRBJ2-6
v_gene: TRBV7-3
d_gene: NA
CDR3aa: CASSLAGHSGANVLTF
CDR3nt: TGTGCCAGCAGCTTAGCGGGGCACTCTGGGGCCAACGTCCTGACTTTC

abundance: many
j_gene: TRBJ2-6
v_gene: TRBV19
d_gene: NA
CDR3aa: CASSTSGANVLTF
CDR3nt: TGTGCCAGTAGCACCTCTGGGGCCAACGTCCTGACTTTC

abundance: many
j_gene: TRBJ2-2
v_gene: TRBV28
d_gene: NA
CDR3aa: CASSPQGGASTGELFF
CDR3nt: TGTGCCAGCAGTCCCCAGGGGGGCGCATCCACCGGGGAGCTGTTTTTT

abundance: many
j_gene: TRBJ2-1
v_gene: TRBV18
d_gene: NA
CDR3aa: CASSPLKTNEQFF
CDR3nt: TGTGCCAGCTCACCACTTAAAACAAATGAGCAGTTCTTC

abundance: many
j_gene: TRBJ2-1
v_gene: TRBV18
d_gene: TRBD2
CDR3aa: CASSPRPLAGKNEQFF
CDR3nt: TGTGCCAGCTCACCACGCCCGCTAGCGGGAAAAAATGAGCAGTTCTTC

abundance: many
j_gene: TRBJ1-2
v_gene: TRBV5-1
d_gene: TRBD1
CDR3aa: CASSRPGQGNGYTF
CDR3nt: TGCGCCAGCAGCCGACCGGGACAGGGGAATGGCTACACCTTC

abundance: many
j_gene: TRBJ2-5
v_gene: TRBV19
d_gene: NA
CDR3aa: CASGDSETQYF
CDR3nt: TGTGCCAGTGGAGATTCGGAGACCCAGTACTTC

abundance: NA
j_gene: TRBJ2-3
v_gene: TRBV5-4
d_gene: TRBD2
CDR3aa: CASSSRLAGSTDTQYF
CDR3nt: TGTGCCAGCAGCTCCCGACTAGCGGGAAGCACAGATACGCAGTATTTT

abundance: many
j_gene: TRBJ1-2
v_gene: TRBV20-1
d_gene: TRBD1
CDR3aa: CSALDRGHYGYTF
CDR3nt: TGCAGTGCTTTAGACAGGGGGCACTATGGCTACACCTTC

abundance: many
j_gene: TRBJ1-4
v_gene: TRBV5-1
d_gene: NA
CDR3aa: CASSPLGRSGDEKLFF
CDR3nt: TGCGCCAGCAGCCCACTCGGACGCAGTGGAGATGAAAAACTGTTTTTT

abundance: NA
j_gene: TRBJ1-2
v_gene: TRBV5-8
d_gene: NA
CDR3aa: CASSLYEGTGYTF
CDR3nt: TGTGCCAGCAGCTTGTATGAGGGGACCGGCTACACCTTC